The 29 T cell receptor beta chains in this list originate from one sample, sequenced in a study of molecular identifiers for immune sequencing clone quantification. In TCRdb, the PCR reads were re-called with MiXCR into one record per CDR3 protein. The sample gives about 320,000 distinct CDR3 sequences, around a fifth of which show up once; approximately 0.8% is in the top ten. Material for sequencing was naive CD8+ T cells from blood, with Jurkat cell RNA spiked in. As to subset: FACS-sorted CD8+CD4-CCR7+CD45RA+ naive T cells. These receptors all stem from a human donor in good health. Some libraries in this study had Jurkat cell RNA spiked in.

Comments on this clonotype: At one end, the junction sequence differs from germline, possibly due to a read error. This chain uses TRBV7-6 with TRBJ1-3; TRBD1 is a possible D gene (6 bases). The CDR3 runs to 16 residues. CDR1 SGHVS and CDR2 FNYEAQ come from the germline V gene. The CDR3 sequence is CTSSLGTGTSGNTIYF. In DNA form, the CDR3 reads TGTACCAGCAGCTTAGGAACAGGGACTTCTGGAAACACCATATATTTT.

This clonotype was recorded many times. The chain is built from TRBV12-3 or TRBV12-4 and TRBJ2-4; 9 bases are a match to TRBD1. V lost 5 bases to trimming and J lost 4 bases; unmatched junction nucleotides: 6. This CDR3 comprises 15 residues. CDR3 in DNA: TGTGCCAGCAGTCGGGACAGGGCAGCTAAAAACATTCAGTACTTC. This sequence encodes CASSRDRAAKNIQYF.

This clonotype was detected ten times or more. The chain is built from TRBV27 and TRBJ2-7; D possibly corresponds to TRBD2 (5 bases). This CDR3 has 13 residues. Germline CDR1 MNHEY, CDR2 SMNVEV (reference sequence). V dropped 2 bases and J dropped 2 bases, with 7 bases sitting between them. For the CDR3, the DNA is TGTGCCAGCAGTTTAGCGGGTCCCTACGAGCAGTACTTC. It yields the protein CASSLAGPYEQYF.

Concerning this clonotype itself: This may be a read error, as it is one base from a much larger clone. This chain connects TRBV27 to TRBJ2-7; possible D gene TRBD2, 7 bases. Trimming pared 6 bases from V and 5 bases from J, leaving 17 bases between. Germline CDR1 and CDR2: MNHEY and SMNVEV (reference sequence). The CDR3 consists of 14 residues. For the CDR3, the DNA is TGTGCCAGCAGGCCCGAGGGGGGGACCCACGAGCAGTACTTC. Its protein product is CASRPEGGTHEQYF.

The chain employs TRBV13 and TRBJ2-2, with D perhaps TRBD2 (5 bases). This CDR3 region has 15 residues. The germline V gene encodes CDR1 PRHDT and CDR2 FYEKMQ (reference sequence). V lost 7 bases and J lost 5, with 17 bases in between. Here the CDR3 DNA reads TGTGCCAGCACCAAAAGAGCGGTGGGGACCGGGGAGCTGTTTTTT. It is translated as CASTKRAVGTGELFF.

In this sample, this clonotype turned up many times. The rearrangement uses TRBV13 and TRBJ2-3; the match to TRBD1 covers 7 bases. J gave up 1 base and V 5 bases, and 12 bases lay outside the gene matches. The CDR3 covers 17 residues. Germline V gene lookup returns CDR1 PRHDT and CDR2 FYEKMQ (reference sequence). CDR3 residues: CASSTPLGTDRTDTQYF. The CDR3 DNA follows: TGTGCCAGCAGCACCCCCCTGGGGACAGACCGCACAGATACGCAGTATTTT.

This clonotype was seen repeatedly, ten times or more. The CDR3 coding sequence is TGCGCCAGCAGCCAAGCTGGCCCGTGGGATGAGCAGTTCTTC. It is translated as CASSQAGPWDEQFF. The rearrangement joins TRBV4-1 to TRBJ2-1; D call uncertain. Germline V gives CDR1 MGHRA, CDR2 YSYEKL. CDR3 length: 14 residues. The V end lost 1 base, the J end lost 8 bases, and 12 bases lay between the germline ends.

Notes on this clonotype: This may come from a read error, since a much larger clone is one base off. The J gene is TRBJ2-2, the V gene TRBV6-5; D ambiguous. This CDR3 comprises 14 residues. Looked up from germline, CDR1 is MNHEY and CDR2 is SVGAGI. The chain's CDR3 is CASSNSQNTGELFF. The CDR3 nucleotides read TGTGCCAGCAGTAACTCACAGAACACCGGGGAGCTGTTTTTT.

This clonotype occurred a few times. This chain's CDR3 is CASSPQGTSGINEQFF. DNA of the CDR3: TGTGCCAGCAGCCCGCAGGGGACTAGCGGGATAAATGAGCAGTTCTTC. The V call is TRBV11-3, the J call TRBJ2-1; TRBD2 matches 13 bases. This CDR3 is built from 16 residues. V dropped 5 bases and J dropped 7; count of bases not matched to a gene: 8. Germline assignment: CDR1 SGHNT and CDR2 YENEEA.

The gene calls are TRBV6-2 or TRBV6-3 and TRBJ2-7, with D tentatively TRBD2 (6 bases). Germline V lookup: CDR1 MNHEY, CDR2 SVGEGT. This CDR3 spans 18 amino acids. Trimming cost V 6 bases and J 0 bases, with 24 bases left between them. CDR3 DNA sequence: TGTGCCAGCAGGAAGGACATCGGGACTGAATACCGCTCCTACGAGCAGTACTTC. Protein sequence: CASRKDIGTEYRSYEQYF.

This clonotype was counted a few times. The genes are TRBV6-5 and TRBJ2-5; D may be TRBD2 (6 bases). The CDR3 sequence is 17 residues long. Germline values: CDR1 MNHEY, CDR2 SVGAGI. The V end lost 4 bases, the J end lost 3 bases, and 21 bases lay between the germline ends. As DNA, the CDR3 is TGTGCCAGCAGTTCCTCCTCACTTGGACTATACGAAGAGACCCAGTACTTC. Translation: CASSSSSLGLYEETQYF.

This clonotype was seen at least ten times. The chain joins TRBV27 to TRBJ2-4; D gene uncertain. The V gene lost 6 bases and the J gene lost 7 bases, with 10 bases spanning the gap. The CDR3 spans 12 residues. In germline, CDR1 is MNHEY, CDR2 SMNVEV (reference sequence). The CDR3 nucleotides are TGTGCCAGCAGCAACCACAATAACATTCAGTACTTC. This translates into CASSNHNNIQYF.

As concerns this clonotype: This sequence may be a read error, since a much larger clone differs from it by one base. The rearrangement uses TRBV5-6 and TRBJ1-2; 7 bases map to TRBD1. The CDR3 is made up of 18 amino acids. Per the germline V gene, CDR1 is SGHDT and CDR2 is YYEEEE. Unmatched junction bases numbered 18, after V lost 5 bases and J lost 2 bases. CDR3 protein: CASRLGPGGTRPNYGYTF. The DNA of the CDR3 is TGTGCCAGCAGGCTGGGGCCAGGGGGGACACGACCCAACTATGGCTACACCTTC.

This clonotype was picked up a small number of times. V and J are TRBV30 and TRBJ1-1, with D perhaps TRBD1 (6 bases). The CDR3 covers 13 residues. V gave up 2 bases and J gave up 3 bases, with 10 bases separating them. Germline loops: CDR1 GTSNPN, CDR2 SVGIG (reference sequence). This chain's CDR3 is CAWSSDSYTEAFF. The CDR3 DNA reads TGTGCCTGGAGTTCGGACAGTTACACTGAAGCTTTCTTT.

In this sample, this clonotype turned up a few times. The rearrangement joins TRBV28 to TRBJ1-1, with D perhaps matching TRBD1 (5 bases). V dropped 3 bases and J dropped 2 bases, with 13 bases sitting between them. The germline V gene has CDR1 MDHEN and CDR2 SYDVKM. This CDR3 has 15 residues. The CDR3 DNA is TGTGCCAGCAGTTTCCTGACAGAACTTAACACTGAAGCTTTCTTT. Its translation: CASSFLTELNTEAFF. Supplemented by reference TRBV28 and TRBJ1-1, the full variable domain reads DVKVTQSSRYLVKRTGEKVFLECVQDMDHENMFWYRQDPGLGLRLIYFSYDVKMKEKGDIPEGYSVSREKKERFSLILESASTNQTSMYLCASSFLTELNTEAFFGQGTRLTVV.

The rearrangement links TRBV27 to TRBJ2-7; no reliable D call. The CDR3 has 12 amino acids. Trimming cost V 2 bases and J 5 bases, with 7 bases left between them. The germline V gene encodes CDR1 MNHEY and CDR2 SMNVEV (reference sequence). For the CDR3, the DNA is TGTGCCAGCAGTTTAAATGGGCACGAGCAGTACTTC. As protein: CASSLNGHEQYF.

There are a few counts of this clonotype. CDR3 loop: CASSFHDNQGYEQYF. The CDR3 DNA is TGTGCCAGCAGCTTCCACGACAACCAGGGCTACGAGCAGTACTTC. The chain couples TRBV27 to TRBJ2-7; perhaps TRBD1 as D (5 bases). Germline assignment: CDR1 MNHEY and CDR2 SMNVEV (reference sequence). The CDR3 is 15 amino acids. The V end was cut by 6 bases, the J end by 3 bases, with 18 bases between.

This clonotype was counted only a few times. The chain couples TRBV10-3 to TRBJ2-7; 8 bases align to TRBD1. The CDR3 consists of 14 residues. Germline trimming cut 6 bases from V and 5 bases from J; bases unmatched to any gene: 9. Germline CDR1 ENHRY, CDR2 SYGVKD. This CDR3 reads CAIRQTGARDEQYF. CDR3 DNA sequence: TGTGCCATCAGACAGACAGGGGCCCGCGACGAGCAGTACTTC.

This clonotype was observed at least ten times. J is TRBJ2-2 and V is TRBV12-3 or TRBV12-4; D uncertain. The V gene lost 3 bases and the J gene lost 3 bases, with 5 bases spanning the gap. CDR3 length: 13 residues. DNA of the CDR3: TGTGCCAGCAGTTTCCTGTACACCGGGGAGCTGTTTTTT. This encodes CASSFLYTGELFF.

This clonotype was seen only once. One base away lies a much larger clone, so this may be a sequencing read error. The chain couples TRBV6-5 to TRBJ2-7, with a weak D call TRBD1 (5 bases). The CDR3 sequence is 15 residues long. Germline-derived CDR1 and CDR2 are MNHEY and SVGAGI. CDR3 loop: CAGSYSGQGYYEQYF. CDR3 DNA: TGTGCCGGCAGTTACTCGGGCCAGGGTTACTACGAGCAGTACTTC.

This chain links TRBV11-1 with TRBJ2-7; perhaps TRBD2 as D (5 bases). The V end was cut by 3 bases, the J end by 2 bases, with 8 bases between. The CDR3 has 13 residues. Germline V gene lookup returns CDR1 SGHAT and CDR2 FQDESV (reference sequence). In nucleotides, the CDR3 is TGTGCCAGCAGCTTTGAGGGTGCCTACGAGCAGTACTTC. Amino acids: CASSFEGAYEQYF.

This clonotype appeared many times. This chain uses TRBV12-3 or TRBV12-4 with TRBJ1-2; 8 nucleotides agree with TRBD1. There are 14 residues in the CDR3. V shed 3 bases and J 4 bases; nucleotides not matched to a gene: 4. The CDR3 DNA follows: TGTGCCAGCAGTTTTCAGGGGGCTATCTATGGCTACACCTTC. This sequence encodes CASSFQGAIYGYTF.

This chain joins TRBV5-6 and TRBJ1-1; no firm D call. The CDR3 is 12 amino acids. Trimming stripped 2 bases from V and 6 bases from J, with 8 bases between. Germline V gene lookup returns CDR1 SGHDT and CDR2 YYEEEE. CDR3 sequence reads: CASSLSPSEAFF. The CDR3 nucleotides read TGTGCCAGCAGCTTATCCCCATCTGAAGCTTTCTTT.

This clonotype appeared many times. The chain is built from TRBV9 and TRBJ2-3; TRBD2 matches 11 bases. This CDR3 contains 16 residues. J was trimmed by 10 bases and V by 0 bases; bases with no gene match: 10. The germline CDR1 and CDR2 sequences are SGDLS and YYNGEE. The CDR3 sequence is CASSVVGTSGTPAQYF. As DNA, the CDR3 is TGTGCCAGCAGCGTAGTAGGGACTAGCGGTACCCCGGCGCAGTATTTT.

Comment on this clonotype: A much larger clonotype is one base distant, so this may be a read error. V and J are TRBV5-6 and TRBJ1-5; D gene uncertain. Germline CDR1 reads SGHDT; CDR2 reads YYEEEE. The CDR3 contains 15 residues. CDR3 bases: TGTGCCAGCAGCTTGGGACGGCCCAGGAATCGGCCCCAGCATTTT. The encoded protein is CASSLGRPRNRPQHF.

This clonotype occurred once. At one of its ends the junction is not consistent with the germline gene, which may arise from a read error. The CDR3 region is CASNYSKTGFVTQYF. CDR3 sequence (DNA): TGTGCCAGCAATTACTCCAAGACAGGGTTCGTGACCCAGTACTTC. This chain joins TRBV6-2 or TRBV6-3 and TRBJ2-5, with 7 bases lining up with TRBD1. This CDR3 region has 15 residues. Germline CDR1 reads MNHEY; CDR2 reads SVGEGT.

This clonotype has a count of ten or more. V usage is TRBV19 and J usage is TRBJ2-1; D is ambiguous. Germline V gene lookup returns CDR1 LNHDA and CDR2 SQIVND (reference sequence). CDR3 length: 14 amino acids. Trimming pared 0 bases from V and 8 bases from J, leaving 11 bases between. The CDR3 is CASSIDLGRDEQFF. The CDR3 nucleotides read TGTGCCAGTAGTATAGATCTGGGAAGGGATGAGCAGTTCTTC. The full variable domain, in which reference TRBV19 and TRBJ2-1 provide the parts outside the CDR3, is DGGITQSPKYLFRKEGQNVTLSCEQNLNHDAMYWYRQDPGQGLRLIYYSQIVNDFQKGDIAEGYSVSREKKESFPLTVTSAQKNPTAFYLCASSIDLGRDEQFFGPGTRLTVL.

The rearrangement links TRBV19 to TRBJ2-7; either TRBD1 or TRBD2 may fit D (6 bases each). From germline, CDR1 is LNHDA and CDR2 SQIVND (reference sequence). The CDR3 loop spans 13 amino acids. Trimming stripped 5 bases from V and 2 bases from J, with 10 bases between. CDR3 residues: CASSAGHTYEQYF. The CDR3 coding sequence is TGTGCCAGTAGTGCGGGACATACCTACGAGCAGTACTTC.

Regarding this clonotype: One base away lies a much larger clone, so this may be a sequencing read error. The chain links TRBV5-6 to TRBJ2-3; 7 positions match TRBD1. Germline trimming cut 0 bases from V and 2 bases from J; bases unmatched to any gene: 9. The germline CDR1 and CDR2 sequences are SGHDT and YYEEEE. The CDR3 loop spans 17 amino acids. The DNA for the CDR3 is TGTGCCAGCAGCTTGGTTCCGTCAGGGGGTTTCACAGATACGCAGTATTTT. Its translation: CASSLVPSGGFTDTQYF.